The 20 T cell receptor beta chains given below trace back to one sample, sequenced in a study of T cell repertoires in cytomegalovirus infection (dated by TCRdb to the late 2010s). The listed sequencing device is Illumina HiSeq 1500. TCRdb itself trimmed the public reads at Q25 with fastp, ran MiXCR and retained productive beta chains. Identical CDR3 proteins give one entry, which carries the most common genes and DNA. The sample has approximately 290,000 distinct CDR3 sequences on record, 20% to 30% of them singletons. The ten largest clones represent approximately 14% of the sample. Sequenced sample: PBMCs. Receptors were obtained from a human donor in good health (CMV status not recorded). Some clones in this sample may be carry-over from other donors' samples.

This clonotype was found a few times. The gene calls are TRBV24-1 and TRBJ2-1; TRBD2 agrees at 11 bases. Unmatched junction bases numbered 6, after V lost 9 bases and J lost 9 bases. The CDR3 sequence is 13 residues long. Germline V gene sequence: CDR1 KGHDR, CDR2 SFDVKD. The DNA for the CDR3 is TGTGCCACCGTAGCGGGGGGGCGTAGTGAGCAGTTCTTC. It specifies CATVAGGRSEQFF.

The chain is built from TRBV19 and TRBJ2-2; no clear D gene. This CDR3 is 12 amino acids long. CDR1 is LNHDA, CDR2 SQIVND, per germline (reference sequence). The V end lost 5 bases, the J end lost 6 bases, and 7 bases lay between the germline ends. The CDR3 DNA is TGTGCCAGTAGTTATCGGTCCGGGGAGCTGTTTTTT. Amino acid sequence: CASSYRSGELFF.

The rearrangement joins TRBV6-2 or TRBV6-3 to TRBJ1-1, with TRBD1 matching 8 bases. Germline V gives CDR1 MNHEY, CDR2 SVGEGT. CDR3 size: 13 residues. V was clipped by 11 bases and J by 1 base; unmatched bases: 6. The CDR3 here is CAARTGSNTEAFF. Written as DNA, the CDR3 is TGTGCCGCCAGGACAGGGTCGAACACTGAAGCTTTCTTT.

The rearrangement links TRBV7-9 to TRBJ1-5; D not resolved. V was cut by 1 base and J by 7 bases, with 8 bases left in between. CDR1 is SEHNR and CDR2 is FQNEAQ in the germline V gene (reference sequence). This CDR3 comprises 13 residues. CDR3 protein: CASSLESAQPQHF. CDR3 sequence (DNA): TGTGCCAGCAGCTTAGAGTCCGCGCAGCCCCAGCATTTT.

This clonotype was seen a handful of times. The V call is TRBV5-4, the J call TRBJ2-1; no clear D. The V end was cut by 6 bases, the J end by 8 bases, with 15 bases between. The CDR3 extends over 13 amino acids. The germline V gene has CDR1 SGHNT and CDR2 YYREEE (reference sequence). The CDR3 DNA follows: TGTGCCAGCATCCCATCTATGGGCGATGAGCAGTTCTTC. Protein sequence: CASIPSMGDEQFF.

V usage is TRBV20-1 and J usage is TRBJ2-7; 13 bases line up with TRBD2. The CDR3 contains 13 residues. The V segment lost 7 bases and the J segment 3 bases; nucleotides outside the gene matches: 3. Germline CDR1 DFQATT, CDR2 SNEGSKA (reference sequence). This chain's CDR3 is CSGGLAGIYEQYF. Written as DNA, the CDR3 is TGCAGTGGGGGACTAGCGGGAATCTACGAGCAGTACTTC.

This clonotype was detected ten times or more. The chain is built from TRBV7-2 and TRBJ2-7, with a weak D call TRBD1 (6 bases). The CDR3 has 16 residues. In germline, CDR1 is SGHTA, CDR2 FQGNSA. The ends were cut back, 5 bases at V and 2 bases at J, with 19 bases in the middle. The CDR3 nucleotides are TGTGCCAGCAGCCCGAGGGCTGGACAGTGGACCTACGAGCAGTACTTC. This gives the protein CASSPRAGQWTYEQYF.

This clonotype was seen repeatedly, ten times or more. CDR3 in amino acids: CASSPRTSFAGELFF. As DNA, the CDR3 is TGTGCCAGCAGTCCTAGGACTAGCTTCGCCGGGGAGCTGTTTTTT. The chain is built from TRBV12-3 or TRBV12-4 and TRBJ2-2, with 8 bases lining up with TRBD2. V was pared by 5 bases and J by 6 bases, with 8 bases of the junction left unmatched. CDR3 length: 15 amino acids.

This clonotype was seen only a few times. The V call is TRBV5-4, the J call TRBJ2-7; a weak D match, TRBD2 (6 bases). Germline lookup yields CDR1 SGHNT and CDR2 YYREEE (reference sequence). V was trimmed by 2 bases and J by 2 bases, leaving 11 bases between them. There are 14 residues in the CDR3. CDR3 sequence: CASSFRSGAYEQYF. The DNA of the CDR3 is TGTGCCAGCAGCTTTCGATCGGGAGCCTACGAGCAGTACTTC.

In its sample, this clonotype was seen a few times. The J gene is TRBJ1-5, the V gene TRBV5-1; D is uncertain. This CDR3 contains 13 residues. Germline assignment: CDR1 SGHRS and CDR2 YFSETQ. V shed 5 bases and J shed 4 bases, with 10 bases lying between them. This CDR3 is CASRRSQNQPQHF. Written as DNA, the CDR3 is TGCGCCAGCAGACGGTCTCAAAATCAGCCCCAGCATTTT.

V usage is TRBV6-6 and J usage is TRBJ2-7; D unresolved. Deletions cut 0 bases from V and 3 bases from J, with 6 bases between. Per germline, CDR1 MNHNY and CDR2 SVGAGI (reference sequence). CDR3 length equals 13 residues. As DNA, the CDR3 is TGTGCCAGCAGTTACTCGGGAAACTACGAGCAGTACTTC. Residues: CASSYSGNYEQYF.

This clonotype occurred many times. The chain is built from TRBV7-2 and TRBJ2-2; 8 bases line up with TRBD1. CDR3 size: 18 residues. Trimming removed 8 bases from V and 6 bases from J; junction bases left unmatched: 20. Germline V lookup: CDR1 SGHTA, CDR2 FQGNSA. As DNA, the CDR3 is TGTGCCAGCCTTGGAAGGACAGGGAAAGGGGCTAGGGCCGGGGAGCTGTTTTTT. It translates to CASLGRTGKGARAGELFF. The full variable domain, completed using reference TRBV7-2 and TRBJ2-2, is GAGVSQSPSNKVTEKGKDVELRCDPISGHTALYWYRQSLGQGLEFLIYFQGNSAPDKSGLPSDRFSAERTGGSVSTLTIQRTQQEDSAVYLCASLGRTGKGARAGELFFGEGSRLTVL.

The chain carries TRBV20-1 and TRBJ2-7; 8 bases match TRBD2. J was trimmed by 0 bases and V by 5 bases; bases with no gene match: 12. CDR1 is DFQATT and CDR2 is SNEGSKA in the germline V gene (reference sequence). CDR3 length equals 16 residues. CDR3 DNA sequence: TGCAGTGCTTCCCCTTATAGCGGGGCCGGCTCCTACGAGCAGTACTTC. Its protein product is CSASPYSGAGSYEQYF.

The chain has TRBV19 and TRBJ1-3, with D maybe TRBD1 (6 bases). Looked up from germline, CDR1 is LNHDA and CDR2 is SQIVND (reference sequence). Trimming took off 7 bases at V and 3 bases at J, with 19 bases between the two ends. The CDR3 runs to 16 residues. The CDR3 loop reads CASMERGRISGNTIYF. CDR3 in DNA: TGTGCCAGTATGGAAAGGGGGAGAATCAGTGGAAACACCATATATTTT.

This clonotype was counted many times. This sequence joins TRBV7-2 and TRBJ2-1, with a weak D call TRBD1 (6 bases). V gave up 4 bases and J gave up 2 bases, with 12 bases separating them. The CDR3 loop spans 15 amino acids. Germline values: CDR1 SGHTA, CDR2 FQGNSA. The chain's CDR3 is CASSSRQATYNEQFF. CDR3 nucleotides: TGTGCCAGCAGCTCAAGACAGGCCACCTACAATGAGCAGTTCTTC.

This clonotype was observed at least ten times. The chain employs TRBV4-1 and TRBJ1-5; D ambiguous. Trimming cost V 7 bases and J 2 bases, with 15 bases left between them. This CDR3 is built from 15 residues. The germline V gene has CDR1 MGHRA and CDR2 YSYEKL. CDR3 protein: CASKAEGMGNQPQHF. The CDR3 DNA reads TGCGCCAGCAAGGCGGAAGGGATGGGCAATCAGCCCCAGCATTTT.

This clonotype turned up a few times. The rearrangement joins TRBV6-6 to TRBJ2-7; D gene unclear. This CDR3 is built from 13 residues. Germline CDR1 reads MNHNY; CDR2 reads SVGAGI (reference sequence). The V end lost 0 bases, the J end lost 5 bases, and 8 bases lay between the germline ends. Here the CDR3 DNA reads TGTGCCAGCAGTTACTCAATAGAGCACGAGCAGTACTTC. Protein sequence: CASSYSIEHEQYF.

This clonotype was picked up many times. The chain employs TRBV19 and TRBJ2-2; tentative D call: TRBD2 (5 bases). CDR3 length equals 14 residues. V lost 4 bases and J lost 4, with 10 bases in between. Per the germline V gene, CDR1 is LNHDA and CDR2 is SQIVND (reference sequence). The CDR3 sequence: CASSTYGGTGELFF. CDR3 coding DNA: TGTGCCAGTAGTACCTACGGAGGCACCGGGGAGCTGTTTTTT.

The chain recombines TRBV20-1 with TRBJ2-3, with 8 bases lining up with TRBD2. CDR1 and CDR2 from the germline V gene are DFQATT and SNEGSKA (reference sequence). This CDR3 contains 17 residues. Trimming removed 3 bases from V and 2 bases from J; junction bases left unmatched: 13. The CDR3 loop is CSARSQREYSITDTQYF. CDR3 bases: TGCAGTGCTAGGTCCCAGCGGGAGTATTCCATCACAGATACGCAGTATTTT.

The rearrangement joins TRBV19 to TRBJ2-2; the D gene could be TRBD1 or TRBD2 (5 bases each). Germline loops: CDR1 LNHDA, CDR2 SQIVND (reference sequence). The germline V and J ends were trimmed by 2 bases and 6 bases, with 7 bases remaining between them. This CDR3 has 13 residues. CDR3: CASSIQGPGELFF. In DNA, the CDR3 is TGTGCCAGTAGTATACAGGGACCCGGGGAGCTGTTTTTT.